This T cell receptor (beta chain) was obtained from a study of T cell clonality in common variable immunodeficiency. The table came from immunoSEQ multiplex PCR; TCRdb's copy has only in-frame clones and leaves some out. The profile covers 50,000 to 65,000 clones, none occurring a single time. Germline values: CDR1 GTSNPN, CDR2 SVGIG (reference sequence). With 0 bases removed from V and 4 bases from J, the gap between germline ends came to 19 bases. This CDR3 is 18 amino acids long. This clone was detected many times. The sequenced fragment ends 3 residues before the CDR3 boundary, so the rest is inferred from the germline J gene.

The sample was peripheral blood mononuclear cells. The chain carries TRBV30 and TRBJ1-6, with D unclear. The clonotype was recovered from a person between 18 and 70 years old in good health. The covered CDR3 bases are TGTGCCTGGAGTGTACTCTTCGAGACACCGAGATATAATTCACCC. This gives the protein CAWSVLFETPRYNSP. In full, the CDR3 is CAWSVLFETPRYNSPLHF. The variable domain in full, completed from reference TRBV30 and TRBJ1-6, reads SQTIHQWPATLVQPVGSPLSLECTVEGTSNPNLYWYRQAAGRGLQLLFYSVGIGQISSEVPQNLSASRPQDRQFILSSKKLLLSDSGFYLCAWSVLFETPRYNSPLHFGNGTRLTVT.